Listed below are T cell receptor beta chains from one sample, sequenced in a study of cytomegalovirus exposure and HLA in healthy donors. Measured with immunoSEQ multiplex PCR; TCRdb has only the in-frame clones, and not every one. Of around 200,000 clones listed, 75% to 80% were seen once; the top ten hold 1.5% to 2%. Input material: PBMCs. The source of these receptors is a man younger than 35 in good health and CMV-seronegative. Each CDR3 is given with its conserved first and last residue. The D gene is left open where the match is weak. Size is omitted from some rows. Given values are once, few, many or a class for expanded clones.

d_gene	v_gene	j_gene	abundance	CDR3aa	CDR3nt
-	TRBV7-9	TRBJ2-1	few	CASSLEIDSSHEQFF	TGTGCCAGCAGCCTCGAGATAGACAGTTCCCATGAGCAGTTCTTC
TRBD2	TRBV30	TRBJ2-7	-	CAWSVRWTSGFSYEQYF	TGTGCCTGGAGTGTACGATGGACTAGCGGGTTCTCCTACGAGCAGTACTTC
-	TRBV6-5	TRBJ1-1	once	CASSYSMGGNTEAFF	TGTGCCAGCAGTTACTCTATGGGAGGGAACACTGAAGCTTTCTTT
-	TRBV6-5	TRBJ2-3	-	CASRFADTQYF	TGTGCCAGCAGGTTCGCGGATACGCAGTATTTT
TRBD1	TRBV5-4	TRBJ1-1	once	CASSSRTGGLNTEAFF	TGTGCCAGCAGCTCACGGACAGGGGGCTTGAACACTGAAGCTTTCTTT
-	TRBV20-1	TRBJ2-1	once	CSARDFDEQFF	TGCAGTGCTAGAGATTTCGATGAGCAGTTCTTC
TRBD1	TRBV4-2	TRBJ1-1	-	CASSQVGTGSSNTEAFF	TGTGCCAGCAGCCAAGTTGGGACAGGGTCATCGAACACTGAAGCTTTCTTT
TRBD2	TRBV11-2	TRBJ2-1	-	CASSAIAGPYNEQFF	TGTGCCAGCAGCGCTATAGCGGGACCCTACAATGAGCAGTTCTTC
-	TRBV6-5	TRBJ1-1	few	CASRTGQDTLPEAFF	TGTGCCAGCAGAACAGGGCAGGATACTCTTCCTGAAGCTTTCTTT
TRBD1	TRBV27	TRBJ1-4	-	CASSSQWTGEGEKLFF	TGTGCCAGCAGTTCCCAATGGACAGGGGAAGGTGAAAAACTGTTTTTT
-	TRBV6-5	TRBJ2-3	-	CASSPSTDTQYF	TGTGCCAGCAGTCCTAGCACAGATACGCAGTATTTT
TRBD2	TRBV29-1	TRBJ2-5	few	CSVPASGETQYF	TGCAGCGTCCCCGCTAGCGGGGAGACCCAGTACTTC
TRBD2	TRBV4-3	TRBJ2-1	-	CASSQGVSGQGFMNEQFF	TGCGCCAGCAGCCAAGGGGTTAGCGGGCAAGGATTTATGAATGAGCAGTTCTTC
TRBD1	TRBV19	TRBJ1-2	-	CASSDRTGYGYTF	TGTGCCAGTAGTGATCGGACAGGGTATGGCTACACCTTC
-	TRBV25-1	TRBJ2-1	-	CASQAAGGNYNEQFF	TGTGCCAGTCAGGCGGCAGGGGGGAACTACAATGAGCAGTTCTTC
-	TRBV4-2	TRBJ1-1	-	CASSQDWLSNTEAFF	TGTGCCAGCAGCCAAGACTGGCTCTCAAACACTGAAGCTTTCTTT
-	TRBV7-3	TRBJ1-1	-	CASAPTGLDTEAFF	TGTGCCAGCGCCCCGACAGGATTGGACACTGAAGCTTTCTTT
TRBD2	TRBV5-1	TRBJ2-7	-	CASSLIAGGPEYEQYF	TGCGCCAGCAGCTTGATAGCGGGGGGGCCGGAGTACGAGCAGTACTTC
TRBD1	TRBV7-6	TRBJ2-7	few	CASSSVPGTGSYEQYF	TGTGCCAGCAGCTCTGTCCCCGGGACAGGTTCCTACGAGCAGTACTTC
TRBD1	TRBV5-1	TRBJ1-2	-	CASSLLGRGLDGYTF	TGCGCCAGCAGCTTGTTGGGCAGGGGGCTGGATGGCTACACCTTC
TRBD1	TRBV27	TRBJ2-7	once	CASTRTGDQYEQYF	TGTGCCAGCACCCGGACAGGGGACCAATACGAGCAGTACTTC
TRBD1	TRBV5-5	TRBJ1-2	-	CASSAPGGQTNYGYTF	TGTGCCAGCAGCGCTCCCGGGGGACAGACGAACTATGGCTACACCTTC
TRBD1	TRBV7-6	TRBJ2-2	-	CASSLALTGGIGELFF	TGTGCCAGCAGCTTAGCGTTGACAGGGGGGATCGGGGAGCTGTTTTTT
-	TRBV11-3	TRBJ2-5	-	CASSPRLEETQYF	TGTGCCAGCAGCCCCAGACTAGAAGAGACCCAGTACTTC
-	TRBV11-2	TRBJ1-3	-	CASSLEGGAAGNTIYF	TGTGCCAGCAGCCTAGAAGGGGGTGCTGCTGGAAACACCATATATTTT
-	TRBV13	TRBJ1-5	-	CASSSGTFQPQHF	TGTGCCAGCAGCTCCGGGACATTTCAGCCCCAGCATTTT
-	TRBV18	TRBJ2-3	once	CASSPPTRENTDTQYF	TGTGCCAGCTCACCACCGACCCGGGAGAACACAGATACGCAGTATTTT
TRBD1	TRBV7-8	TRBJ1-5	few	CASSLQLVGGEMAQHF	TGTGCCAGCAGCTTACAGCTGGTAGGGGGCGAGATGGCCCAGCATTTT
TRBD2	TRBV9	TRBJ2-7	-	CASSVGSSGSYEQYF	TGTGCCAGCAGCGTAGGCTCTAGCGGCTCCTACGAGCAGTACTTC